Here is one TCR beta chain with its context. This specimen belongs to a study of shared clonotypes between healthy human individuals. The V end lost 0 bases, the J end lost 0 bases, and 7 bases lay between the germline ends. Germline CDR1 and CDR2: SGHRS and YFSETQ. This CDR3 has 14 residues. Deep-level running was used for the assay. Using immunoSEQ multiplex PCR, the repertoire was profiled, and TCRdb retains in-frame clones only, with some absent. The data show about 1.1 million clones, with 75% to 80% seen just once and roughly 0.62% held by the top ten. This chain connects TRBV5-1 to TRBJ2-7; D uncertain. Sequencing was carried out using memory CD4+ T cells from PBMCs. The sample's subset: CD45RA-negative fraction. The sequence came from a man aged 18-30 years in good health. Some clones in this sample may be carry-over from other donors' samples. The CDR3 DNA sequence: TGCGCCAGCAGCTTGGTTGCACCCTCCTACGAGCAGTACTTC. It specifies CASSLVAPSYEQYF.